These 10 T cell receptor beta chains came from one sample sequenced in a study of shared clonotypes between healthy human individuals. Clones were read by immunoSEQ multiplex PCR, and TCRdb kept only the in-frame ones, dropping some. Of 600,000 to 750,000 clones in the sample, roughly 91% were seen once. Sequencing was done on a sample of memory CD8+ T cells from PBMCs. Subset reported: CD45RO+ cells pooled with CCR7-negative TemRA cells. The source of these receptors is a man aged 18 to 30 in good health. Some clones in this sample may be carry-over from other donors' samples.

The chain recombines TRBV28 with TRBJ1-1; 9 bases agree with TRBD1. The CDR3 loop spans 15 amino acids. Germline V lookup: CDR1 MDHEN, CDR2 SYDVKM. V was clipped by 5 bases and J by 4 bases; unmatched bases: 8. The CDR3 is CASSPGDRVVTEAFF. CDR3 in DNA: TGTGCCAGCAGTCCGGGGGACAGGGTGGTCACTGAAGCTTTCTTT.

J is TRBJ2-7 and V is TRBV7-8; TRBD1 might be the D (6 bases). This CDR3 region has 16 residues. V lost 4 bases to trimming and J lost 2 bases, with 18 bases between them. Germline CDR1 SGHVS, CDR2 FQNEAQ. The CDR3 here is CASSSRTVRLTYEQYF. CDR3 DNA: TGTGCCAGCAGCTCAAGGACAGTTCGATTGACCTACGAGCAGTACTTC.

The V gene is TRBV28, the J gene TRBJ2-7; D not resolved. There are 16 residues in the CDR3. V was cut by 5 bases and J by 0 bases, with 17 bases left in between. The V gene's germline CDR1 is MDHEN and CDR2 SYDVKM. CDR3 coding DNA: TGTGCCAGCAGTGGTTCCCTCAAACGGTCCTCCTACGAGCAGTACTTC. Translated: CASSGSLKRSSYEQYF.

The chain carries TRBV28 and TRBJ2-5, with D possibly matching TRBD1 (7 bases). V lost 5 bases and J 3 bases, leaving 13 bases between the germline ends. The germline V gene encodes CDR1 MDHEN and CDR2 SYDVKM. This CDR3 comprises 14 residues. CDR3 in DNA: TGTGCCAGCAGTAGGAGGGACAGCGAAGAGACCCAGTACTTC. This gives the protein CASSRRDSEETQYF.

The genes are TRBV7-2 and TRBJ1-1, with D maybe TRBD1 (5 bases). The CDR3 loop spans 15 amino acids. The ends were cut back, 5 bases at V and 10 bases at J, with 23 bases in the middle. CDR1 and CDR2 (germline): SGHTA, FQGNSA. The CDR3 is CASSPDREGRIPAFF. Here the CDR3 DNA reads TGTGCCAGCAGCCCGGATCGAGAGGGGAGGATACCAGCTTTCTTT.

To note about this clone: Other DNA sequences in this specimen translate into the identical CDR3. This sequence joins TRBV28 and TRBJ2-2; a weak D match, TRBD1 (6 bases). The CDR3 contains 15 residues. Germline lookup yields CDR1 MDHEN and CDR2 SYDVKM. Deletions cut 6 bases from V and 2 bases from J, with 13 bases between. The DNA of the CDR3 is TGTGCCAGCAGACCTACACAGGGCAACACCGGGGAGCTGTTTTTT. This codes for CASRPTQGNTGELFF.

The rearrangement joins TRBV9 to TRBJ2-3, with 12 bases fitting TRBD1. CDR1 and CDR2 (germline): SGDLS, YYNGEE. The CDR3 has 17 amino acids. Trimming took 4 bases from V and 1 from J; bases not matched to a gene: 7. The CDR3 DNA is TGTGCCAGCAGCCCATCCGGGACAGGGGGCCGCACAGATACGCAGTATTTT. Translating gives CASSPSGTGGRTDTQYF.

This rearrangement joins TRBV5-3 to TRBJ2-7; TRBD2 matches at 11 bases. TRBV5-3 is identified as an open reading frame with a role that is uncertain. V lost 2 bases to trimming and J lost 6 bases; unmatched junction nucleotides: 7. The CDR3 runs to 15 residues. The CDR3 nucleotides are TGTGCCAGAAGCTTAACCGAACTAGCGGGAGTCGAGCAGTACTTC. Encoded protein: CARSLTELAGVEQYF.

The V and J genes are TRBV7-8 and TRBJ2-1; possible D gene TRBD1, 6 bases. In germline, CDR1 is SGHVS, CDR2 FQNEAQ. The ends were cut back, 11 bases at V and 4 bases at J, with 15 bases in the middle. CDR3 length: 13 amino acids. The CDR3 DNA reads TGTGCCGTCATCAGGGGACCGTACAATGAGCAGTTCTTC. Translating gives CAVIRGPYNEQFF.

This clone was observed a handful of times. The rearrangement links TRBV2 to TRBJ1-4; TRBD1 matches 7 bases. The CDR3 has 15 residues. V was pared by 2 bases and J by 7 bases, with 7 bases of the junction left unmatched. The germline gives CDR1 SNHLY, CDR2 FYNNEI. The CDR3 DNA reads TGTGCCAGCAGTGAACTAGGGGGCGCAGTTGAAAAACTGTTTTTT. Its protein is CASSELGGAVEKLFF.